This T cell receptor beta chain was sequenced for a study of cytomegalovirus exposure and HLA in healthy donors. The CDR3 covers 15 residues. Between the trimmed V and J ends, which lost 5 bases and 3 bases, there was a span of 14 bases. Germline CDR1 reads SGHVS; CDR2 reads FQNEAQ. Primers: 60 Vbeta forward and 13 Jbeta reverse. TCRdb keeps only in-frame clones here, not all; method: immunoSEQ multiplex PCR. The table lists around 170,000 clones, about 79% of them singletons. The TCR comes from a man between 18 and 29 years old in good health and CMV-seronegative. Sequencing was performed on PBMCs. This chain links TRBV7-8 with TRBJ1-5; no clear D. The CDR3 DNA reads as TGTGCCAGCAGCCTAGGGCCCAGGCCCAATCAGCCCCAGCATTTT. This translates into CASSLGPRPNQPQHF.